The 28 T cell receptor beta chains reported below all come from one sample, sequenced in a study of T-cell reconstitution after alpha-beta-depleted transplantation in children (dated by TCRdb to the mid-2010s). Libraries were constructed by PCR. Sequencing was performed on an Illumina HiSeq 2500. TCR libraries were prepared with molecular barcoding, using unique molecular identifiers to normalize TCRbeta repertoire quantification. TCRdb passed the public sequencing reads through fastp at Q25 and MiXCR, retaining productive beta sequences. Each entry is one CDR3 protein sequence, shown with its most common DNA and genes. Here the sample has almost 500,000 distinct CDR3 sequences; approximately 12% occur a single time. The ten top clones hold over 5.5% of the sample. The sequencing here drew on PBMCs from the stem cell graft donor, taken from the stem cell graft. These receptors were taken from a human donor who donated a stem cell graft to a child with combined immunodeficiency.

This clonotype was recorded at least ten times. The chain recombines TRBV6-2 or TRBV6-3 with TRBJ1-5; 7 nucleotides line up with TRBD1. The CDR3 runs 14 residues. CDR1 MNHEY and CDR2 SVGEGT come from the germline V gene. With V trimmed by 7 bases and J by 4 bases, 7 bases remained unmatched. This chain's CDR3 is CASTQDRSNQPQHF. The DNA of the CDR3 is TGTGCCAGCACCCAGGACAGGAGTAATCAGCCCCAGCATTTT.

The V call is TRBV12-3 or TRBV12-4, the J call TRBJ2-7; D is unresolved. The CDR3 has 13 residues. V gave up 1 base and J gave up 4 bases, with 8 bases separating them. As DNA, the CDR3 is TGTGCCAGCAGTTTAGTCAGCCAGTACGAGCAGTACTTC. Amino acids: CASSLVSQYEQYF.

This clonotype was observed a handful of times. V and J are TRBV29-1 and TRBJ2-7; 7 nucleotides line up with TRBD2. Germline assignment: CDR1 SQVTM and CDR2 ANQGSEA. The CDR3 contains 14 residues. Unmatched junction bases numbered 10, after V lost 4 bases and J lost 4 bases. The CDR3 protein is CSVGTGGSIYEQYF. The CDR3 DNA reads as TGCAGCGTTGGGACGGGCGGGAGTATTTACGAGCAGTACTTC.

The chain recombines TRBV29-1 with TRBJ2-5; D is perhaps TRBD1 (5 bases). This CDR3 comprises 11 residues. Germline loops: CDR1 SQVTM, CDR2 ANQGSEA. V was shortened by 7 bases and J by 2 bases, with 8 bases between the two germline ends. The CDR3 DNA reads TGCAGCGCGTGGACACAAGAGACCCAGTACTTC. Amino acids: CSAWTQETQYF.

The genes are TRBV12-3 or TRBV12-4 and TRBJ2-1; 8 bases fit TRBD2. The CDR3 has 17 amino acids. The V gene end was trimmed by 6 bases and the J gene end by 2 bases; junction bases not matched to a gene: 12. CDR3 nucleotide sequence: TGTGCCAGCAGATCACCGACGGGGGGGGCAACCTACAATGAGCAGTTCTTC. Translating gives CASRSPTGGATYNEQFF.

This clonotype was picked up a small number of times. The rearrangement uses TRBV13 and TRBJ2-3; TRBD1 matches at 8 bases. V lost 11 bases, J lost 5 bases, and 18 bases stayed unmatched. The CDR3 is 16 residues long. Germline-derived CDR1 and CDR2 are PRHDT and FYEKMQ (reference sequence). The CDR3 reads CAAYTRGQGYRDTQYF. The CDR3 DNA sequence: TGTGCCGCCTACACTCGTGGACAGGGATACAGAGATACGCAGTATTTT.

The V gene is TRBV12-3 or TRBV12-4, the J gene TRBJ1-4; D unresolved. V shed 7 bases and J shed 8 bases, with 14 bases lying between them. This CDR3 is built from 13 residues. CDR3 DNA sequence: TGTGCCAGCACCCGCGGTGAAGGAGAAAAACTGTTTTTT. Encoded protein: CASTRGEGEKLFF.

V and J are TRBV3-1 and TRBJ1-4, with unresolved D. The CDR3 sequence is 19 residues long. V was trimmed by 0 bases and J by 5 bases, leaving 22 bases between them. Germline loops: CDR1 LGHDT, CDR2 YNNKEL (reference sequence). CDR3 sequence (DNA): TGTGCCAGCAGCCAAGATCTTTCCTTTGGGCAGGCCCCCAATGAAAAACTGTTTTTT. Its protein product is CASSQDLSFGQAPNEKLFF.

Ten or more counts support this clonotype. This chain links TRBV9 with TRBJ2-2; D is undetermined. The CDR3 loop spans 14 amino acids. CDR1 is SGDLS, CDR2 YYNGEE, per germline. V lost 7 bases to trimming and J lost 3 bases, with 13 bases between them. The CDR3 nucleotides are TGTGCCAGCCAAGCCAGGTCCTACACCGGGGAGCTGTTTTTT. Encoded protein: CASQARSYTGELFF.

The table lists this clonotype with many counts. The CDR3 bases are TGTGCCAGCAGCTCCTCCAGCGACCATTACAATGAGCAGTTCTTC. Translation: CASSSSSDHYNEQFF. The chain recombines TRBV12-3 or TRBV12-4 with TRBJ2-1, with unresolved D. The CDR3 spans 15 residues. V was shortened by 6 bases and J by 4 bases, with 16 bases between the two germline ends.

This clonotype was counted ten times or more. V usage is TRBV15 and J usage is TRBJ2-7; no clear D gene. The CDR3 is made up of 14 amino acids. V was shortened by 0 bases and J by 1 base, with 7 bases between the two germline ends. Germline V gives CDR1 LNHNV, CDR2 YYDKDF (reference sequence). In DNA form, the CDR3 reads TGTGCCACCAGCAGAGAGGGCTTTTCCTACGAGCAGTACTTC. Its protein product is CATSREGFSYEQYF.

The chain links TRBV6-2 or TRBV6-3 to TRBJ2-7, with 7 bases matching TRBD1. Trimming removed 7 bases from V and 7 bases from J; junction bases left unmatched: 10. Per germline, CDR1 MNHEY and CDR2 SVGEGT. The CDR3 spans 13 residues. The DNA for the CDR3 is TGTGCCAGCACCGACCCCGGGACAGTGGAGCAGTACTTC. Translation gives CASTDPGTVEQYF.

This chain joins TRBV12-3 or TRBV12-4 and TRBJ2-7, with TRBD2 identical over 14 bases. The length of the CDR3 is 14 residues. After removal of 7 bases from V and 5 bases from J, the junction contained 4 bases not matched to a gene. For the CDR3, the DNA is TGTGCCAGCAAACCGGGACTAGCGGGAGACGAGCAGTACTTC. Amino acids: CASKPGLAGDEQYF.

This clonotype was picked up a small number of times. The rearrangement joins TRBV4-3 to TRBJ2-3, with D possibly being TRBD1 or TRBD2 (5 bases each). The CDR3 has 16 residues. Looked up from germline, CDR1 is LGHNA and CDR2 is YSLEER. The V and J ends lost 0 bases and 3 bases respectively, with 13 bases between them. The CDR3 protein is CASSQEFGGYTDTQYF. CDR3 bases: TGCGCCAGCAGCCAAGAGTTTGGGGGTTATACAGATACGCAGTATTTT.

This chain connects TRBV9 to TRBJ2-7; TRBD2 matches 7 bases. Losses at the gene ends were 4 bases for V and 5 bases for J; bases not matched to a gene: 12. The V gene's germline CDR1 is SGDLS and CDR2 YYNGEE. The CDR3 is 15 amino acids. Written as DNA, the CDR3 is TGTGCCAGCAGCCCCACGTGGGGAGGGGCACACGAGCAGTACTTC. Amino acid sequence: CASSPTWGGAHEQYF.

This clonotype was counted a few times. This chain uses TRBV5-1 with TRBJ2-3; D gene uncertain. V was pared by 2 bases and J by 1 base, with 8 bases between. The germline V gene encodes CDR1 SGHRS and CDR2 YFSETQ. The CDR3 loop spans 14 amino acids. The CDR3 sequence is CASSFTTRTDTQYF. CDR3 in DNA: TGCGCCAGCAGCTTCACGACCCGCACAGATACGCAGTATTTT. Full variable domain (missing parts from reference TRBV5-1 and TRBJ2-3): KAGVTQTPRYLIKTRGQQVTLSCSPISGHRSVSWYQQTPGQGLQFLFEYFSETQRNKGNFPGRFSGRQFSNSRSEMNVSTLELGDSALYLCASSFTTRTDTQYFGPGTRLTVL.

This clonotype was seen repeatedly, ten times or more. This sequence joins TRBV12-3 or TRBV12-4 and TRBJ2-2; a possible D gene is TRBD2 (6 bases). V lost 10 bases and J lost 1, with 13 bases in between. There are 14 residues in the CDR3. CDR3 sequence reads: CATWTTRNTGELFF. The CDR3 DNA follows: TGTGCCACCTGGACTACCCGGAACACCGGGGAGCTGTTTTTT.

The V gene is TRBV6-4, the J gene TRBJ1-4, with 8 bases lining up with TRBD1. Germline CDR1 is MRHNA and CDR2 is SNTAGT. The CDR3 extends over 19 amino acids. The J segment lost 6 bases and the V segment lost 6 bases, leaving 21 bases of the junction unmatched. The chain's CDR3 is CASSPDRVTRPRAYEKLFF. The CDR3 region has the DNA TGTGCCAGCAGCCCGGACAGGGTAACTCGACCGCGGGCTTATGAAAAACTGTTTTTT.

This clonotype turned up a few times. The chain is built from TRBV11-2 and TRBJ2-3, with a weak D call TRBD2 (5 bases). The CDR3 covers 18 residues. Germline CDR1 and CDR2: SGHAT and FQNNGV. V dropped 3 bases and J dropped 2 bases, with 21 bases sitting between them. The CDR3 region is CASSFLPLLVKATDTQYF. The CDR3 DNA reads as TGTGCCAGCAGCTTCCTACCCCTACTAGTTAAGGCCACAGATACGCAGTATTTT.

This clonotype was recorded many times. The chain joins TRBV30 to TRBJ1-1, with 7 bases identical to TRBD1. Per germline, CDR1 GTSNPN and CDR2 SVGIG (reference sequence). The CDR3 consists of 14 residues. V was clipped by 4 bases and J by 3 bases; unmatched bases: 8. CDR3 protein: CAWTPTGMDTEAFF. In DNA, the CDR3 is TGTGCCTGGACCCCGACAGGGATGGACACTGAAGCTTTCTTT. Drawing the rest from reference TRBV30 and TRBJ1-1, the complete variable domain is SQTIHQWPATLVQPVGSPLSLECTVEGTSNPNLYWYRQAAGRGLQLLFYSVGIGQISSEVPQNLSASRPQDRQFILSSKKLLLSDSGFYLCAWTPTGMDTEAFFGQGTRLTVV.

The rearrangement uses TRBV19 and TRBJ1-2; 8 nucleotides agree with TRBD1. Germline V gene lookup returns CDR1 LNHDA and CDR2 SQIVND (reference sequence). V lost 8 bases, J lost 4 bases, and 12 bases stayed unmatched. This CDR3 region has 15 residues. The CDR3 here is CASAQDRVSVYGYTF. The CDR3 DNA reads TGTGCCAGTGCCCAGGACAGGGTCTCGGTCTATGGCTACACCTTC.

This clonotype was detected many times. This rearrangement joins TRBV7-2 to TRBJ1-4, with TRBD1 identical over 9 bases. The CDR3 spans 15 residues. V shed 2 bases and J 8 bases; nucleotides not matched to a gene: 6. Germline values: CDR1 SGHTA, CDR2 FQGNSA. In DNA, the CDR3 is TGTGCCAGCAGCTTAAGGACAGGGGTGAGGGAAAAACTGTTTTTT. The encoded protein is CASSLRTGVREKLFF.

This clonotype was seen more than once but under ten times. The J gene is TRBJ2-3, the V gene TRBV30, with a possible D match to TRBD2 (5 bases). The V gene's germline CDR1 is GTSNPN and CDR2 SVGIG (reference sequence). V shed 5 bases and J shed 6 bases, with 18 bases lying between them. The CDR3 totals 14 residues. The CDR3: CAWGVGAEKDTQYF. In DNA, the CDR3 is TGTGCCTGGGGGGTTGGAGCGGAAAAGGATACGCAGTATTTT.

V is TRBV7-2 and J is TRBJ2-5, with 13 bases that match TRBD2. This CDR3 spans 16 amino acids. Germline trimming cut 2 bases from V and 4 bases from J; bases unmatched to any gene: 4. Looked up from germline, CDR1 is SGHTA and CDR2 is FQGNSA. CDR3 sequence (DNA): TGTGCCAGCAGCTTATTTGGGACTAGCGGGATAGAGACCCAGTACTTC. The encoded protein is CASSLFGTSGIETQYF.

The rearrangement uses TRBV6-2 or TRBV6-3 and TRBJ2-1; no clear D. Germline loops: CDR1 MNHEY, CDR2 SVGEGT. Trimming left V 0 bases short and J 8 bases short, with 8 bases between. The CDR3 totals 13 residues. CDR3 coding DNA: TGTGCCAGCAGTTACTCCCAGGCCTATGAGCAGTTCTTC. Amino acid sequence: CASSYSQAYEQFF.

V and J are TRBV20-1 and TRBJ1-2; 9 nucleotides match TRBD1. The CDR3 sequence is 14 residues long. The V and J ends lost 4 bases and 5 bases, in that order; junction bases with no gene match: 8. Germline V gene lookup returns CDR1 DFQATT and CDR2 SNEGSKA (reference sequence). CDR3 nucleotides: TGCAGTGCTACCTCACAGGGGGCAGATTATGGCTACACCTTC. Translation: CSATSQGADYGYTF.

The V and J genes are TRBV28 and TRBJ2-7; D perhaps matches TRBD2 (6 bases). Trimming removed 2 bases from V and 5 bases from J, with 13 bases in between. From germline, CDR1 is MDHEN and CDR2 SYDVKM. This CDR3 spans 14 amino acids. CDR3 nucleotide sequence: TGTGCCAGCAGTTTAAGGCGGGAAGTCCACGAGCAGTACTTC. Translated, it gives CASSLRREVHEQYF.

The CDR3 here is CAWSPGQPNSPLHF. The CDR3 region has the DNA TGTGCCTGGAGTCCGGGACAGCCAAATTCACCCCTCCACTTT. The V call is TRBV30, the J call TRBJ1-6; 7 bases match TRBD1. Per the germline V gene, CDR1 is GTSNPN and CDR2 is SVGIG (reference sequence). The CDR3 contains 14 residues. V lost 2 bases, J lost 7 bases, and 5 bases stayed unmatched.